These 7 T cell receptor beta chains came from one sample sequenced in a study of T cell responses to AZD1222 COVID-19 vaccine (dated by TCRdb to the early 2020s). This specimen's time point label, per the study, means: baseline before first vaccination. Library construction relied on the immunoSEQ multiplex PCR assay. TCRdb provides this immuneACCESS table in a form limited to in-frame rearrangements. Some clones are lacking; in checked studies, under half of them reflect an unresolved V gene, and why the rest are absent is not known. The sample table contains roughly 160,000 clones; only one count was recorded for roughly 92% of them. Over 1.5% of the sample lies in the top ten. The sample here was peripheral blood, taken on day 0 of AZD1222 vaccination. The origin of the receptors is an adult in good health.

V usage is TRBV6-5 and J usage is TRBJ2-7; 9 nucleotides match TRBD2. J was trimmed by 2 bases and V by 4 bases; bases with no gene match: 6. Germline values: CDR1 MNHEY, CDR2 SVGAGI. The CDR3 sequence is 15 residues long. The CDR3 loop reads CASSSGLARTYEQYF. Here the CDR3 DNA reads TGTGCCAGCAGTTCAGGACTAGCGCGCACCTACGAGCAGTACTTC.

The count of this clone is one. This rearrangement joins TRBV18 to TRBJ2-7, with 9 bases fitting TRBD1. The ends lost 6 bases at V and 2 bases at J; junction bases unmatched: 8. The CDR3 totals 15 residues. The germline V gene encodes CDR1 KGHSH and CDR2 LQKENI. The DNA of the CDR3 is TGTGCCAGCTCCCCCGGGACAGGGAAGACCTACGAGCAGTACTTC. This translates into CASSPGTGKTYEQYF. Based on the CDR3 plus reference TRBV18 and TRBJ2-7, the full variable domain is NAGVMQNPRHLVRRRGQEARLRCSPMKGHSHVYWYRQLPEEGLKFMVYLQKENIIDESGMPKERFSAEFPKEGPSILRIQQVVRGDSAAYFCASSPGTGKTYEQYFGPGTRLTVT.

V is TRBV7-2 and J is TRBJ2-2; 9 bases map to TRBD2. The CDR3 contains 15 residues. Germline V gives CDR1 SGHTA, CDR2 FQGNSA. The V segment lost 5 bases and the J segment 4 bases; nucleotides outside the gene matches: 5. The CDR3 DNA sequence: TGTGCCAGCAGCATTAGCGGGAGCGCCACCGGGGAGCTGTTTTTT. This sequence encodes CASSISGSATGELFF.

The rearrangement uses TRBV7-9 and TRBJ2-3; 12 bases agree with TRBD2. CDR3 length: 19 residues. Germline V lookup: CDR1 SEHNR, CDR2 FQNEAQ (reference sequence). V shed 2 bases and J 4 bases; nucleotides not matched to a gene: 13. CDR3 loop: CASSLPSRASGRGPDTQYF. CDR3 bases: TGTGCCAGCAGCTTACCCTCTAGGGCTAGCGGGAGGGGCCCAGATACGCAGTATTTT.

The CDR3 sequence: CASSLDVGFYEQYF. The CDR3 region has the DNA TGTGCCAGCAGCTTGGATGTAGGGTTCTACGAGCAGTACTTC. V gene TRBV5-4 combines with J gene TRBJ2-7; D remains ambiguous. Germline V gene sequence: CDR1 SGHNT, CDR2 YYREEE (reference sequence). This CDR3 is built from 14 residues. V was clipped by 0 bases and J by 3 bases, with 10 bases between them.

The chain carries TRBV9 and TRBJ2-7, with D unresolved. CDR3 length: 11 residues. Germline loops: CDR1 SGDLS, CDR2 YYNGEE. V dropped 0 bases and J dropped 2 bases, with 0 bases sitting between them. The CDR3 loop is CASSVAYEQYF. CDR3 DNA sequence: TGTGCCAGCAGCGTAGCCTACGAGCAGTACTTC.

V usage is TRBV4-1 and J usage is TRBJ2-3; TRBD1 agrees at 10 bases. Losses at the gene ends were 5 bases for V and 0 bases for J; bases not matched to a gene: 8. Germline CDR1 is MGHRA and CDR2 is YSYEKL. This CDR3 comprises 17 residues. CDR3 sequence reads: CASSYARDRGSTDTQYF. CDR3 sequence (DNA): TGCGCCAGCAGCTACGCTCGGGACAGGGGAAGCACAGATACGCAGTATTTT.